One sample yielded the 28 T cell receptor beta chains listed below, sequenced in a study of beta chain features in type 1 diabetes. Findings and caveats of the study: A moderate, significant TCRB CDR3 shortening appeared in type 1 diabetes across four CD4+ subsets.

The antigens of these receptors remain unknown. Reverse transcribing all isolated RNA meant expressed TCRB transcripts were sequenced. Assay used: immunoSEQ multiplex PCR; TCRdb lists only in-frame clones, some missing. The table lists roughly 340,000 clones, roughly 13% of them singletons. The sample was naive CD4+ T cells from blood. Receptors originate from a woman between 18 and 29 years old with type 1 diabetes.

At least ten counts were recorded for this clone. This chain uses TRBV28 with TRBJ2-5; D perhaps matches TRBD1 (6 bases). The CDR3 sequence is 13 residues long. The ends were cut back, 6 bases at V and 5 bases at J, with 13 bases in the middle. Germline-derived CDR1 and CDR2 are MDHEN and SYDVKM. CDR3 protein: CASRQQGWETQYF. CDR3 nucleotide sequence: TGTGCCAGCAGACAACAGGGCTGGGAGACCCAGTACTTC.

In its sample, this clone was seen a few times. The chain joins TRBV11-3 to TRBJ1-1, with D tentatively TRBD1 (6 bases). This CDR3 is 12 amino acids long. Germline V gene sequence: CDR1 SGHNT, CDR2 YENEEA. The V gene lost 3 bases and the J gene lost 6 bases, with 8 bases spanning the gap. The CDR3 spells CASSFRGAEAFF. CDR3 coding DNA: TGTGCCAGCAGCTTCAGGGGTGCTGAAGCTTTCTTT.

The chain carries TRBV30 and TRBJ1-2; TRBD1 matches 10 bases. V shed 4 bases, J shed 4 bases, and the junction held 3 bases outside the gene matches. CDR3 length: 13 residues. The V gene's germline CDR1 is GTSNPN and CDR2 SVGIG (reference sequence). This chain's CDR3 is CAWNRDRGYGYTF. CDR3 sequence (DNA): TGTGCCTGGAACCGGGACAGGGGCTATGGCTACACCTTC.

V is TRBV4-1 and J is TRBJ2-3; TRBD1 might be the D (5 bases). V was cut by 4 bases and J by 5 bases, with 16 bases left in between. Per germline, CDR1 MGHRA and CDR2 YSYEKL. The CDR3 spans 15 residues. CDR3 sequence reads: CASSLSRVLEDTQYF. As DNA, the CDR3 is TGCGCCAGCAGCCTCTCCAGGGTTCTTGAAGATACGCAGTATTTT.

The chain links TRBV7-8 to TRBJ2-7, with D possibly TRBD1 on 5 matching bases. V shed 6 bases and J shed 2 bases, with 8 bases lying between them. CDR1 is SGHVS, CDR2 FQNEAQ, per germline. CDR3 length: 12 residues. The CDR3 DNA is TGTGCCAGCAGAGACAGTACCTACGAGCAGTACTTC. As protein: CASRDSTYEQYF.

The genes are TRBV5-6 and TRBJ2-1; weak D call: TRBD2 (5 bases). Germline assignment: CDR1 SGHDT and CDR2 YYEEEE. The V gene lost 3 bases and the J gene lost 0 bases, with 13 bases spanning the gap. The CDR3 has 16 residues. The CDR3, as DNA: TGTGCCAGCAGCTCTAATCGGGGTTCCTCCTACAATGAGCAGTTCTTC. This gives the protein CASSSNRGSSYNEQFF.

This chain connects TRBV27 to TRBJ2-7, with 8 bases that match TRBD2. The CDR3 has 17 residues. The trim removed 0 bases at V and 7 bases at J, leaving 14 bases unmatched. In germline, CDR1 is MNHEY, CDR2 SMNVEV (reference sequence). This chain's CDR3 is CASSLSPTRAGEEEQYF. The CDR3 DNA reads TGTGCCAGCAGTTTATCCCCCACTCGAGCGGGAGAGGAGGAGCAGTACTTC.

This clone occurred a few times. This chain uses TRBV25-1 with TRBJ2-7, with D uncertain. CDR1 is MGHDK and CDR2 is SYGVNS in the germline V gene. V lost 0 bases to trimming and J lost 3 bases, with 9 bases between them. The CDR3 is 14 residues long. CDR3 in amino acids: CASSEYPGGYEQYF. The CDR3 bases are TGTGCCAGCAGTGAATACCCCGGCGGCTACGAGCAGTACTTC.

This clone was found a few times. The rearrangement joins TRBV30 to TRBJ2-1; 15 bases fit TRBD2. Germline values: CDR1 GTSNPN, CDR2 SVGIG (reference sequence). The CDR3 consists of 18 residues. V lost 2 bases to trimming and J lost 6 bases; unmatched junction nucleotides: 11. The CDR3 DNA sequence: TGTGCCTGGAGTTTCTTTAGGACTAGCGGGAGGGCTGGCAATGAGCAGTTCTTC. This gives the protein CAWSFFRTSGRAGNEQFF.

The genes are TRBV19 and TRBJ2-1; possibly TRBD2 for D (6 bases). Germline V gene sequence: CDR1 LNHDA, CDR2 SQIVND (reference sequence). Between the trimmed V and J ends, which lost 4 bases and 7 bases, there was a span of 20 bases. The CDR3 loop spans 16 amino acids. Here the CDR3 DNA reads TGTGCCAGTAGTACTTTTAGCGGAAGGTCAGGGAATGAGCAGTTCTTC. This sequence encodes CASSTFSGRSGNEQFF.

This clone was counted a few times. The chain combines TRBV2 with TRBJ2-1, with D unclear. The germline CDR1 and CDR2 sequences are SNHLY and FYNNEI. V dropped 3 bases and J dropped 2 bases, with 11 bases sitting between them. CDR3 length equals 15 residues. The CDR3 DNA is TGTGCCAGCAGTGACAACTACCTACCCTACAATGAGCAGTTCTTC. The encoded protein is CASSDNYLPYNEQFF.

The rearrangement joins TRBV11-2 to TRBJ2-1, with 13 bases that match TRBD2. This CDR3 is 17 amino acids long. Germline-derived CDR1 and CDR2 are SGHAT and FQNNGV. V lost 2 bases to trimming and J lost 3 bases; unmatched junction nucleotides: 4. In nucleotides, the CDR3 is TGTGCCAGCAGCTTATTACGGACTAGCGGGGGCTACAATGAGCAGTTCTTC. Its protein product is CASSLLRTSGGYNEQFF.

This clone came up a few times. The rearrangement links TRBV11-2 to TRBJ1-1; 9 nucleotides match TRBD1. The CDR3 runs to 15 residues. Per the germline V gene, CDR1 is SGHAT and CDR2 is FQNNGV. V shed 6 bases and J 1 base; nucleotides not matched to a gene: 6. The CDR3 nucleotides are TGTGCCAGCAGATCTCCGGGACAGGGGAACACTGAAGCTTTCTTT. It translates to CASRSPGQGNTEAFF.

The rearrangement joins TRBV9 to TRBJ2-3, with a tentative D call TRBD2 (6 bases). This CDR3 region has 16 residues. V shed 4 bases and J shed 2 bases, with 17 bases lying between them. Per the germline V gene, CDR1 is SGDLS and CDR2 is YYNGEE. CDR3 in DNA: TGTGCCAGCAGCCAGGAATGGAGGGGAAACACAGATACGCAGTATTTT. Translated: CASSQEWRGNTDTQYF.

The DNA of the CDR3 is TGTGCCAGCAGCGTAGTTACAGGGTTCAAAAACATTCAGTACTTC. Amino acid sequence: CASSVVTGFKNIQYF. The rearrangement joins TRBV11-2 to TRBJ2-4; the D gene is possibly TRBD1 (6 bases). The CDR3 is 15 residues long. Germline values: CDR1 SGHAT, CDR2 FQNNGV. The germline V and J ends were trimmed by 5 bases and 3 bases, with 14 bases remaining between them.

The table lists this clone with a few counts. The V call is TRBV25-1, the J call TRBJ2-1; 7 bases match TRBD2. The V and J ends lost 3 bases and 3 bases, in that order; junction bases with no gene match: 14. This CDR3 comprises 18 residues. Germline CDR1 reads MGHDK; CDR2 reads SYGVNS. CDR3 in DNA: TGTGCCAGCAGTGATTACACCTTGGGGAGGGCCTACTACAATGAGCAGTTCTTC. Translation: CASSDYTLGRAYYNEQFF.

This chain uses TRBV20-1 with TRBJ2-3; D ambiguous. Trimming took 6 bases from V and 6 from J, leaving 10 bases between them. This CDR3 comprises 11 residues. The V gene's germline CDR1 is DFQATT and CDR2 SNEGSKA (reference sequence). CDR3: CSAAAYDTQYF. CDR3 in DNA: TGCAGTGCGGCGGCCTATGATACGCAGTATTTT.

This clone was detected only a few times. The rearrangement uses TRBV29-1 and TRBJ1-3; no definite D call. Trimming pared 4 bases from V and 1 base from J, leaving 5 bases between. CDR1 is SQVTM and CDR2 is ANQGSEA in the germline V gene. The CDR3 totals 12 residues. CDR3 sequence: CSVVSSGNTIYF. The CDR3 region has the DNA TGCAGCGTTGTGAGTTCTGGAAACACCATATATTTT.

The chain carries TRBV5-6 and TRBJ1-1; D ambiguous. V was shortened by 4 bases and J by 0 bases, with 7 bases between the two germline ends. The CDR3 length is 13 residues. Per germline, CDR1 SGHDT and CDR2 YYEEEE. CDR3 protein: CASSRFLNTEAFF. For the CDR3, the DNA is TGTGCCAGCAGCCGTTTCTTGAACACTGAAGCTTTCTTT.

The rearrangement uses TRBV2 and TRBJ2-5, with TRBD2 matching over 8 bases. CDR1 is SNHLY and CDR2 is FYNNEI in the germline V gene. V lost 8 bases to trimming and J lost 2 bases; unmatched junction nucleotides: 10. CDR3 length: 15 residues. The CDR3 sequence: CASEVISGIQETQYF. The DNA for the CDR3 is TGTGCCAGCGAGGTTATTAGCGGGATTCAAGAGACCCAGTACTTC.

The chain combines TRBV7-9 with TRBJ1-2; D gene unclear. Germline V lookup: CDR1 SEHNR, CDR2 FQNEAQ (reference sequence). Trimming shortened V by 6 bases and J by 1 base, and 15 bases separated the two germline ends. The CDR3 consists of 15 residues. The CDR3 DNA is TGTGCCAGCAGTCCTGGCACATCTTATAACTATGGCTACACCTTC. The encoded protein is CASSPGTSYNYGYTF.

The chain joins TRBV1 to TRBJ2-7; the table's D call, TRBD2, was not checked against the DNA. TRBV1 is termed a pseudogene. The CDR3 contains 16 residues. CDR3 amino acids: CTSSQFIGTSLPEQYV. In DNA form, the CDR3 reads TGCACCAGCAGCCAATTTATAGGGACTAGTCTCCCCGAGCAGTACGTC.

The chain is built from TRBV28 and TRBJ2-1; 11 positions agree with TRBD2. CDR1 is MDHEN and CDR2 is SYDVKM in the germline V gene. V lost 7 bases to trimming and J lost 8 bases; unmatched junction nucleotides: 7. CDR3 size: 14 residues. The CDR3 nucleotides read TGTGCCAGCATCACTAGCGGGAGATGGGATGAGCAGTTCTTC. It translates to CASITSGRWDEQFF.

There are a few counts of this clone. The CDR3 DNA reads TGTGCCAGCATGAGTGGCTACACCTTC. Protein: CASMSGYTF. The V gene is TRBV7-9, the J gene TRBJ1-2; D remains unclear. The CDR3 extends over 9 amino acids. V lost 7 bases and J lost 7, with 4 bases in between. Germline V CDR1 and CDR2: SEHNR, FQNEAQ (reference sequence).

This clone was found a few times. The chain combines TRBV18 with TRBJ2-5, with a possible D match to TRBD1 (6 bases). The V gene's germline CDR1 is KGHSH and CDR2 LQKENI. CDR3 length: 14 amino acids. V was cut by 0 bases and J by 5 bases, with 10 bases left in between. This CDR3 reads CASSPPSGVETQYF. For the CDR3, the DNA is TGTGCCAGCTCACCACCTTCAGGGGTGGAGACCCAGTACTTC. Full variable domain (missing parts from reference TRBV18 and TRBJ2-5): NAGVMQNPRHLVRRRGQEARLRCSPMKGHSHVYWYRQLPEEGLKFMVYLQKENIIDESGMPKERFSAEFPKEGPSILRIQQVVRGDSAAYFCASSPPSGVETQYFGPGTRLLVL.

This clone was detected a few times. The chain recombines TRBV4-1 with TRBJ1-5; D gene unclear. This CDR3 is built from 17 residues. CDR1 and CDR2 from the germline V gene are MGHRA and YSYEKL. Trimming stripped 2 bases from V and 5 bases from J, with 19 bases between. The CDR3: CASSQRTPGNGDQPQHF. The DNA for the CDR3 is TGCGCCAGCAGCCAACGTACACCGGGAAACGGCGATCAGCCCCAGCATTTT.

The chain employs TRBV6-1 and TRBJ2-7; 8 nucleotides agree with TRBD2. Germline CDR1 is MNHNS and CDR2 is SASEGT. The CDR3 contains 15 residues. Germline trimming cut 5 bases from V and 3 bases from J; bases unmatched to any gene: 9. CDR3 in amino acids: CASSLEREIFYEQYF. Written as DNA, the CDR3 is TGTGCCAGCAGTCTGGAGCGGGAGATATTCTACGAGCAGTACTTC.

This chain links TRBV9 with TRBJ2-5; TRBD1 aligns across 9 bases. CDR3 length: 16 amino acids. Germline CDR1 and CDR2: SGDLS and YYNGEE. Trimming took 4 bases from V and 5 from J; bases not matched to a gene: 12. CDR3 coding DNA: TGTGCCAGCAGCCCCTCTGGGACAGGGTCGTCGGAGACCCAGTACTTC. It specifies CASSPSGTGSSETQYF. Supplemented by reference TRBV9 and TRBJ2-5, the full variable domain reads DSGVTQTPKHLITATGQRVTLRCSPRSGDLSVYWYQQSLDQGLQFLIQYYNGEERAKGNILERFSAQQFPDLHSELNLSSLELGDSALYFCASSPSGTGSSETQYFGPGTRLLVL.